A single sample gave rise to the 18 T cell receptor beta chains below, sequenced in a study of T cell responses to AZD1222 COVID-19 vaccine. This table comes from immunoSEQ multiplex PCR, and its TCRdb copy is limited to in-frame clones, with some not included. The sample carries 100,000 or so clones, about 90% recorded once. The sequenced sample was peripheral blood, obtained on day 0 of AZD1222 vaccination. All receptors come from an adult in good health.

The count of this clone is one. The chain joins TRBV3-1 (or the pseudogene TRBV3-2) to TRBJ2-1; TRBD2 matches at 13 bases. Trimming took 8 bases from V and 5 from J; bases not matched to a gene: 3. Germline V gene data show CDR1 as LGHDT and CDR2 as YNNKEL (reference sequence). The CDR3 extends over 14 amino acids. CDR3: CASLGLAGDNEQFF. The CDR3 nucleotides are TGTGCCAGCCTCGGACTAGCGGGGGACAATGAGCAGTTCTTC.

V is TRBV11-2 and J is TRBJ2-7; the D is unclear. The CDR3 loop spans 12 amino acids. CDR1 and CDR2 from the germline V gene are SGHAT and FQNNGV. The V end was cut by 2 bases, the J end by 2 bases, with 4 bases between. As DNA, the CDR3 is TGTGCCAGCAGCTTATACCCCTACGAGCAGTACTTC. This codes for CASSLYPYEQYF.

The chain couples TRBV6-5 to TRBJ1-4; D perhaps matches TRBD1 (5 bases). V dropped 4 bases and J dropped 2 bases, with 8 bases sitting between them. CDR1 and CDR2 from the germline V gene are MNHEY and SVGAGI. This CDR3 contains 14 residues. The CDR3 nucleotides are TGTGCCAGCAGTTGGGGGGGTACTAATGAAAAACTGTTTTTT. Protein sequence: CASSWGGTNEKLFF.

The rearrangement links TRBV29-1 to TRBJ1-1, with D possibly being TRBD1 (5 bases). The length of the CDR3 is 12 residues. Germline CDR1 SQVTM, CDR2 ANQGSEA. V was trimmed by 4 bases and J by 5 bases, leaving 11 bases between them. CDR3 protein: CSVAPTGTEAFF. CDR3 DNA sequence: TGCAGCGTTGCCCCTACAGGAACTGAAGCTTTCTTT.

The rearrangement uses TRBV3-1 (or the pseudogene TRBV3-2) and TRBJ2-1, with D unclear. Germline loops: CDR1 LGHDT, CDR2 YNNKEL (reference sequence). The V gene lost 1 base and the J gene lost 6 bases, with 4 bases spanning the gap. The CDR3 runs 12 residues. The CDR3: CASSQGGNEQFF. The DNA for the CDR3 is TGTGCCAGCAGCCAAGGGGGCAATGAGCAGTTCTTC.

This chain connects TRBV9 to TRBJ1-1; D might be TRBD1 (6 bases). In germline, CDR1 is SGDLS, CDR2 YYNGEE. Trimming removed 0 bases at V and 1 base at J, with 10 bases between. This CDR3 comprises 15 residues. The CDR3, as DNA: TGTGCCAGCAGCGTAGAGGGGGATTCGAACACTGAAGCTTTCTTT. This gives the protein CASSVEGDSNTEAFF.

The chain uses TRBV6-4 and TRBJ2-5; D ambiguous. Between the trimmed V and J ends, which lost 5 bases and 5 bases, there was a span of 12 bases. The CDR3 sequence is 13 residues long. Germline V gene data show CDR1 as MRHNA and CDR2 as SNTAGT. The CDR3 protein is CASSKDPWETQYF. CDR3 DNA: TGTGCCAGCAGTAAAGACCCATGGGAGACCCAGTACTTC.

The rearrangement joins TRBV21-1 to TRBJ2-1; TRBD2, the table's D call, was not compared with the DNA. TRBV21-1 corresponds to a pseudogene. The CDR3 sequence is 19 residues long. CDR3 bases: TGTGCCAGCAGAACCAGTGTAGCTACACCATTCCGACCCGACAATGAGCAGTTCTTC. Translated: CASRTSVATPFRPDNEQFF.

The V call is TRBV6-5, the J call TRBJ1-2, with D tentatively TRBD1 (5 bases). The CDR3 consists of 15 residues. V was shortened by 7 bases and J by 3 bases, with 18 bases between the two germline ends. CDR1 MNHEY and CDR2 SVGAGI come from the germline V gene. The CDR3 sequence is CASKRNPTEHYGYTF. CDR3 nucleotide sequence: TGTGCCAGCAAGAGAAACCCGACAGAGCACTATGGCTACACCTTC.

This chain uses TRBV23-1 with TRBJ1-1, with D maybe TRBD1 (5 bases). TRBV23-1 is classed as an ORF, of uncertain function. The CDR3 runs 13 residues. V lost 7 bases and J 6 bases, leaving 15 bases between the germline ends. The CDR3 loop is CASTPGGRPEAFF. The CDR3 DNA reads TGCGCCAGCACCCCGGGGGGTCGACCTGAAGCTTTCTTT.

The chain uses TRBV7-2 and TRBJ2-5; 13 positions match TRBD2. Per the germline V gene, CDR1 is SGHTA and CDR2 is FQGNSA. With 6 bases clipped from V and 1 base from J, the junction kept 5 bases outside the gene matches. This CDR3 spans 16 amino acids. CDR3: CASRGGLAGAQETQYF. DNA of the CDR3: TGTGCCAGCAGGGGCGGACTAGCGGGGGCCCAAGAGACCCAGTACTTC.

The chain combines TRBV3-1 (or the pseudogene TRBV3-2) with TRBJ1-1; the D gene is possibly TRBD1 (6 bases). The CDR3 spans 15 residues. Germline V gene data show CDR1 as LGHDT and CDR2 as YNNKEL (reference sequence). V lost 0 bases, J lost 4 bases, and 12 bases lay in between. The CDR3 nucleotides are TGTGCCAGCAGCCAAGACATAGGGGGGATCACTGAAGCTTTCTTT. It codes for CASSQDIGGITEAFF.

This rearrangement joins TRBV2 to TRBJ1-6, with D hard to call. V was clipped by 3 bases and J by 0 bases, with 6 bases between them. From germline, CDR1 is SNHLY and CDR2 FYNNEI. The CDR3 has 15 amino acids. Here the CDR3 reads CASSERSSYNSPLHF. In nucleotides, the CDR3 is TGTGCCAGCAGTGAGAGGAGCTCCTATAATTCACCCCTCCACTTT.

The chain couples TRBV2 to TRBJ1-2; 9 bases are shared with TRBD1. The CDR3 consists of 13 residues. Germline assignment: CDR1 SNHLY and CDR2 FYNNEI. V was clipped by 3 bases and J by 10 bases; unmatched bases: 6. The CDR3 here is CASSDQDRGYYTF. The CDR3 nucleotides are TGTGCCAGCAGTGACCAGGACAGGGGATACTACACCTTC. The entire variable domain, with the rest obtained from reference TRBV2 and TRBJ1-2, is as follows: EPEVTQTPSHQVTQMGQEVILRCVPISNHLYFYWYRQILGQKVEFLVSFYNNEISEKSEIFDDQFSVERPDGSNFTLKIRSTKLEDSAMYFCASSDQDRGYYTFGSGTRLTVV.

The V gene is TRBV4-2, the J gene TRBJ1-1, with 8 positions matching TRBD1. V trimming: 1 base; J trimming: 4 bases; junction bases outside the gene matches: 5. Per germline, CDR1 LGHNA and CDR2 YNFKEQ. The CDR3 runs to 15 residues. The CDR3 DNA sequence: TGTGCCAGCAGCCAAGCGTCTACAGGGGGCACTGAAGCTTTCTTT. Its translation is CASSQASTGGTEAFF.

Notes on this clone: Relative to the germline gene, one junction end is altered; a read error may explain this. The chain joins TRBV5-1 to TRBJ2-1; 9 bases agree with TRBD2. CDR1 and CDR2 from the germline V gene are SGHRS and YFSETQ. The CDR3 runs to 18 residues. The CDR3 reads CASSLYSSGTPFDNEQFF. As DNA, the CDR3 is TGTGCCAGCAGCTTGTATTCTAGCGGGACGCCTTTTGACAATGAGCAGTTCTTC.

This clone has just a few counts. The V and J genes are TRBV12-3 or TRBV12-4 and TRBJ2-1, with 9 bases fitting TRBD2. This CDR3 has 13 amino acids. J was trimmed by 15 bases and V by 5 bases; bases with no gene match: 11. CDR3 sequence reads: CASSQQGLALGFF. The CDR3 DNA sequence: TGTGCCAGCAGTCAACAGGGACTAGCCTTGGGGTTCTTC.

The CDR3 loop reads CASSQSRDSPLHF. The CDR3 DNA is TGTGCCAGCAGCCAGAGCAGGGATTCACCCCTCCACTTT. V and J are TRBV3-1 (or the pseudogene TRBV3-2) and TRBJ1-6; TRBD1 is a possible D gene (5 bases). The CDR3 totals 13 residues. CDR1 is LGHDT, CDR2 YNNKEL, per germline (reference sequence). V was shortened by 3 bases and J by 8 bases, with 8 bases between the two germline ends.